The clone carrying this TCR beta chain was recorded a few times. Authors' methods: From reference gene primer amplification, estimates of nucleated cell counts were derived. Produced via immunoSEQ multiplex PCR; TCRdb's table is partial and in-frame only. V and J calls and clone size come straight from that table; D and trimming were deduced from the DNA. The sample contains around 200,000 clones, approximately 78% of which appear only once. This sample is part of a study of blood T cell repertoires in COVID-19. For the study at large: The analysed material was cDNA or gDNA that came from T cells, B-cell-depleted T cells, or PBMCs.

Per germline, CDR1 GTSNPN and CDR2 SVGIG (reference sequence). Trimming cost V 6 bases and J 8 bases, with 11 bases left between them. This CDR3 region has 12 residues. The chain uses TRBV30 and TRBJ1-6, with D maybe TRBD1 (5 bases). The specimen sequenced was PBMCs or T cells enriched from blood (not recorded which). The TCR originated in a man aged 35-49 years who had recovered from COVID-19. DNA for the CDR3: TGTGCCTGCTCGGGGGGACATTCACCCCTCCACTTT. Amino acid sequence: CACSGGHSPLHF.